The 2 T cell receptor beta chains given below trace back to one sample, sequenced in a study of T-cell reconstitution after alpha-beta-depleted transplantation in children. Unique molecular identifiers were incorporated during preparation of the TCRbeta library. TCRdb ran MiXCR on the PCR reads and lists one entry per CDR3 protein. The repertoire consists of more than 450,000 distinct CDR3 sequences, with around 20% occurring once and the leading ten covering roughly 3.3%. Sequences were derived from PBMCs from the stem cell graft donor, sampled from the stem cell graft. These receptors were collected from a human donor who donated a stem cell graft to a child with acute lymphoblastic leukemia.

The genes are TRBV4-1 and TRBJ2-3, with D hard to call. This CDR3 contains 11 residues. The V gene's germline CDR1 is MGHRA and CDR2 YSYEKL. V was shortened by 0 bases and J by 9 bases, with 4 bases between the two germline ends. CDR3 nucleotide sequence: TGCGCCAGCAGCCAAGATTCCACGCAGTATTTT. Translated, it gives CASSQDSTQYF.

This clonotype has more than one count but fewer than ten. This chain joins TRBV20-1 and TRBJ1-6, with D tentatively TRBD1 (5 bases). Germline V gene data show CDR1 as DFQATT and CDR2 as SNEGSKA (reference sequence). The CDR3 is made up of 13 amino acids. V lost 3 bases, J lost 9 bases, and 12 bases lay in between. DNA for the CDR3: TGCAGTGCTAGCAGGCAGGGTGCTTCACCCCTCCACTTT. Amino acids: CSASRQGASPLHF.